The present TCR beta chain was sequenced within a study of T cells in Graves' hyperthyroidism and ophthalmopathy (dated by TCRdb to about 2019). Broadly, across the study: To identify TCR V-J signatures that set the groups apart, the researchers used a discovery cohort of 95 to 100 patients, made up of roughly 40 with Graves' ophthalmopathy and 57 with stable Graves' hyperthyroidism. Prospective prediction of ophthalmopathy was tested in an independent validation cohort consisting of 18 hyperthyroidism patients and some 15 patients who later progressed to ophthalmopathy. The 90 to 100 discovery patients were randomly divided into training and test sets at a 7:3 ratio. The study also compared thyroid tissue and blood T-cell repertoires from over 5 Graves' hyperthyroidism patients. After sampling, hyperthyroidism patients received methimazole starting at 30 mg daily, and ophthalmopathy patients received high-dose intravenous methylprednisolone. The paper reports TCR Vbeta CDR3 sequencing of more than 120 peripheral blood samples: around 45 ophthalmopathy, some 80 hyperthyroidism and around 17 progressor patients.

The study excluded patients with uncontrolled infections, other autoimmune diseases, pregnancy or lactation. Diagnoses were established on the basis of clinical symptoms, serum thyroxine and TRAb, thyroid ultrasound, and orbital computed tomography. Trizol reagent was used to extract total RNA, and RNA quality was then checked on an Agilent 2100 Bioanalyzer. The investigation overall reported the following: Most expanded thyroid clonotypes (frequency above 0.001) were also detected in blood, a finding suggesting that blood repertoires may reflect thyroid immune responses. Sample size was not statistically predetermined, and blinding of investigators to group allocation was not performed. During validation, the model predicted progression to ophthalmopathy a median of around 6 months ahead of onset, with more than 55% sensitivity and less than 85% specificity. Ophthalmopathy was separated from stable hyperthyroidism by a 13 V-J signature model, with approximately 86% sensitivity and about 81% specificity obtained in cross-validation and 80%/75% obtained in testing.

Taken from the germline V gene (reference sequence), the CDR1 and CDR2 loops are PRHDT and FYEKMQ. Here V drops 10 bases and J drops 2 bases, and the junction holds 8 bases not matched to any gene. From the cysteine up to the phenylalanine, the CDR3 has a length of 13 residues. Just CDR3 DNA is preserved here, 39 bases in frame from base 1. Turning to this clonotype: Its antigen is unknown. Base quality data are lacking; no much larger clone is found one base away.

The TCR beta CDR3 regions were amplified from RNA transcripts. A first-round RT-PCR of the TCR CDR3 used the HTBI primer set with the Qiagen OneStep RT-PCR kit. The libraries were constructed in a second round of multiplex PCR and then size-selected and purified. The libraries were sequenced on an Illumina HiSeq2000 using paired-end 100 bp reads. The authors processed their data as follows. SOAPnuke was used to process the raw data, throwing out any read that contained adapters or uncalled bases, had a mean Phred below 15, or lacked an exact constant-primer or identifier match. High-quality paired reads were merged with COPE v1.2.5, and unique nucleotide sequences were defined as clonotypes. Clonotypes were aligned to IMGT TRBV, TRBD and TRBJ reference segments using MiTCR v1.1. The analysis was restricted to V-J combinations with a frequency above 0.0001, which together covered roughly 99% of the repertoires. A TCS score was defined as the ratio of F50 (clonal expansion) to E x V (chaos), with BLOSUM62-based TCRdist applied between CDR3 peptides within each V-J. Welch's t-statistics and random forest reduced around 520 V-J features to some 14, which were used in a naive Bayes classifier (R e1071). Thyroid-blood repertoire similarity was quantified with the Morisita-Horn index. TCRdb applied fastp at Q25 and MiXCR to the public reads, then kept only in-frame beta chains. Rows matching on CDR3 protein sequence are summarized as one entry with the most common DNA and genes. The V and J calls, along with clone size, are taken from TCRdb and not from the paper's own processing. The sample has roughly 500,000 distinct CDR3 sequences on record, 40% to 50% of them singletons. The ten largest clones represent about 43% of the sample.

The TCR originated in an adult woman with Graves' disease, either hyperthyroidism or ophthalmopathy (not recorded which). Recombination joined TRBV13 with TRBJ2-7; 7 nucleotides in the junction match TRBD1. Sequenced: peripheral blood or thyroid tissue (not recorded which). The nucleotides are TGTGCCATGCGGAGACAGGGAACCTACGAGCAGTACTTC. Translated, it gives CAMRRQGTYEQYF. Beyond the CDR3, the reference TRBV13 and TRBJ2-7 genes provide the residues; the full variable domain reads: AAGVIQSPRHLIKEKRETATLKCYPIPRHDTVYWYQQGPGQDPQFLISFYEKMQSDKGSIPDRFSAQQFSDYHSELNMSSLELGDSALYFCAMRRQGTYEQYFGPGTRLTVT.